These 21 T cell receptor beta chains originate from one sample sequenced in a study of identifying expanded T cells in peripheral blood. Libraries were prepared by immunoSEQ multiplex PCR; TCRdb keeps only in-frame clonotypes and omits some of them. Among about 82,000 clones, around 90% were seen once, and the ten largest hold around 7%. Sequencing used blood. Receptors were obtained from a person aged 18 to 75 in good health.

The genes are TRBV19 and TRBJ2-2; TRBD2 matches 14 bases. This CDR3 spans 17 amino acids. Germline V gives CDR1 LNHDA, CDR2 SQIVND (reference sequence). Trimming took 7 bases from V and 3 from J; bases not matched to a gene: 7. This CDR3 reads CASIGTSGSTDTGELFF. The CDR3 DNA sequence: TGTGCCAGTATTGGGACTAGCGGGAGCACGGACACCGGGGAGCTGTTTTTT.

V and J are TRBV15 and TRBJ2-1; no firm D call. Trimming took 0 bases from V and 7 from J, leaving 10 bases between them. CDR3 length: 14 amino acids. Per germline, CDR1 LNHNV and CDR2 YYDKDF (reference sequence). CDR3 bases: TGTGCCACCAGCAGAGATATTGGTCGGAATGAGCAGTTCTTC. Translation gives CATSRDIGRNEQFF. The whole variable domain, filled in from reference TRBV15 and TRBJ2-1, reads DAMVIQNPRYQVTQFGKPVTLSCSQTLNHNVMYWYQQKSSQAPKLLFHYYDKDFNNEADTPDNFQSRRPNTSFCFLDIRSPGLGDTAMYLCATSRDIGRNEQFFGPGTRLTVL.

The V gene is TRBV30, the J gene TRBJ1-2; D gene ambiguous. The CDR3 is 13 residues long. The V and J ends lost 0 bases and 5 bases respectively, with 10 bases between them. The germline CDR1 and CDR2 sequences are GTSNPN and SVGIG (reference sequence). The CDR3: CAWSVPGVYGYTF. CDR3 sequence (DNA): TGTGCCTGGAGTGTCCCCGGGGTGTATGGCTACACCTTC.

The rearrangement uses TRBV30 and TRBJ1-4; D is possibly TRBD1 (5 bases). V lost 8 bases and J 7 bases, leaving 17 bases between the germline ends. Germline CDR1 is GTSNPN and CDR2 is SVGIG (reference sequence). The CDR3 totals 13 residues. The CDR3 is CARSGQGSEKLFF. The DNA for the CDR3 is TGTGCCCGGTCTGGCCAGGGTTCTGAAAAACTGTTTTTT.

V gene TRBV21-1 combines with J gene TRBJ2-1; the table's D gene call, TRBD1, was not cross checked with the DNA. TRBV21-1 corresponds to a pseudogene. This CDR3 is 17 amino acids long. CDR3 bases: TGTGCCAGCAGCAAAGCGCTGGCAGGGGGTAAAAGGAATGAGCAGTTCTTC. This codes for CASSKALAGGKRNEQFF.

This clone was picked up one time. CDR3 bases: TGTGCCAGCAGCCACGGGACAGGCCAGACTGGAAACACCATATATTTT. Encoded protein: CASSHGTGQTGNTIYF. The gene calls are TRBV6-6 and TRBJ1-3, with 8 bases that match TRBD1. The CDR3 sequence is 16 residues long. The V segment lost 6 bases and the J segment 2 bases; nucleotides outside the gene matches: 9. Per the germline V gene, CDR1 is MNHNY and CDR2 is SVGAGI (reference sequence).

The CDR3 here is CASSWVAGGHEQYF. CDR3 coding DNA: TGTGCCAGCTCTTGGGTAGCGGGAGGCCACGAGCAGTACTTC. The chain links TRBV18 to TRBJ2-7; 10 bases match TRBD2. V trimming: 6 bases; J trimming: 5 bases; junction bases outside the gene matches: 7. Germline V gene lookup returns CDR1 KGHSH and CDR2 LQKENI. The CDR3 consists of 14 residues.

CDR3 protein: CASSYSQGLYEQYF. DNA for the CDR3: TGTGCCAGCAGTTACTCACAGGGACTGTACGAGCAGTACTTC. The chain employs TRBV6-6 and TRBJ2-7; D is perhaps TRBD1 or TRBD2 (6 bases each). The V end lost 0 bases, the J end lost 4 bases, and 10 bases lay between the germline ends. There are 14 residues in the CDR3. Germline CDR1 and CDR2: MNHNY and SVGAGI (reference sequence).

CDR3 coding DNA: TGTGCCAGCAGGGAGTCGAAGGGGGAAGCTTTCTTT. Protein: CASRESKGEAFF. The V gene is TRBV2, the J gene TRBJ1-1; weak D call: TRBD1 (5 bases). Trimming took off 6 bases at V and 8 bases at J, with 13 bases between the two ends. The CDR3 runs 12 residues. CDR1 is SNHLY and CDR2 is FYNNEI in the germline V gene. Using reference TRBV2 and TRBJ1-1 for the parts outside the CDR3, the full variable domain is EPEVTQTPSHQVTQMGQEVILRCVPISNHLYFYWYRQILGQKVEFLVSFYNNEISEKSEIFDDQFSVERPDGSNFTLKIRSTKLEDSAMYFCASRESKGEAFFGQGTRLTVV.

This clone was detected only once. V is TRBV21-1 and J is TRBJ1-2. TRBV21-1 is annotated as a pseudogene. The CDR3 length is 16 residues. CDR3 bases: TGTGCCAGCAGCAAAGGAGGGCCGGGGCCCCCTATTGGCTACACCTTC. The encoded protein is CASSKGGPGPPIGYTF.

The V and J genes are TRBV10-3 and TRBJ1-1; the D is unclear. The germline V and J ends were trimmed by 7 bases and 2 bases, with 8 bases remaining between them. Germline loops: CDR1 ENHRY, CDR2 SYGVKD. CDR3 length: 12 residues. CDR3 nucleotide sequence: TGTGCCATCATTGGGGAAAACACTGAAGCTTTCTTT. It specifies CAIIGENTEAFF.

The V call is TRBV6-1, the J call TRBJ1-1; D possibly corresponds to TRBD1 (5 bases). V lost 3 bases and J 0 bases, leaving 14 bases between the germline ends. Germline V CDR1 and CDR2: MNHNS, SASEGT. CDR3 size: 16 residues. CDR3 residues: CASSDAVGVMNTEAFF. The DNA of the CDR3 is TGTGCCAGCAGTGACGCTGTGGGGGTTATGAACACTGAAGCTTTCTTT.

The chain links TRBV19 to TRBJ1-5; D might be TRBD1 (5 bases). CDR1 and CDR2 (germline): LNHDA, SQIVND (reference sequence). Trimming pared 0 bases from V and 3 bases from J, leaving 9 bases between. The CDR3 has 15 residues. CDR3 in DNA: TGTGCCAGTAGTATAGATCTGGGGCCCAATCAGCCCCAGCATTTT. Translating it yields CASSIDLGPNQPQHF. Full variable domain (missing parts from reference TRBV19 and TRBJ1-5): DGGITQSPKYLFRKEGQNVTLSCEQNLNHDAMYWYRQDPGQGLRLIYYSQIVNDFQKGDIAEGYSVSREKKESFPLTVTSAQKNPTAFYLCASSIDLGPNQPQHFGDGTRLSIL.

The chain is built from TRBV28 and TRBJ1-2; D remains unclear. Looked up from germline, CDR1 is MDHEN and CDR2 is SYDVKM. This CDR3 comprises 14 residues. V was pared by 5 bases and J by 0 bases, with 10 bases between. The CDR3 DNA is TGTGCCAGCAGTCCCCCGATAGCTAACTATGGCTACACCTTC. Residues: CASSPPIANYGYTF.

The V and J genes are TRBV18 and TRBJ2-7; unclear D gene. Trimming removed 3 bases from V and 0 bases from J, with 15 bases in between. There are 16 residues in the CDR3. The germline V gene has CDR1 KGHSH and CDR2 LQKENI. The CDR3 DNA sequence: TGTGCCAGCTCACCGTCGGACCGGGTCAACTCCTACGAGCAGTACTTC. This encodes CASSPSDRVNSYEQYF.

J is TRBJ2-3 and V is TRBV29-1, with TRBD2 matching 8 bases. V shed 3 bases, J shed 7 bases, and the junction held 6 bases outside the gene matches. CDR1 is SQVTM and CDR2 is ANQGSEA in the germline V gene. The CDR3 extends over 13 amino acids. This CDR3 reads CSVEGSGVNTQYF. In DNA form, the CDR3 reads TGCAGCGTTGAGGGTAGCGGGGTGAATACGCAGTATTTT.

DNA of the CDR3: TGTGCCAGCCTCCGTGGGGCAGGTGACAAGCAGTACTTC. Residues: CASLRGAGDKQYF. The chain joins TRBV2 to TRBJ2-7, with a possible D match to TRBD1 (5 bases). The germline V and J ends were trimmed by 8 bases and 8 bases, with 19 bases remaining between them. The CDR3 extends over 13 amino acids. Germline V gene sequence: CDR1 SNHLY, CDR2 FYNNEI.

The V call is TRBV10-3, the J call TRBJ2-1; 7 bases map to TRBD2. V lost 0 bases to trimming and J lost 0 bases; unmatched junction nucleotides: 2. The germline V gene encodes CDR1 ENHRY and CDR2 SYGVKD. The CDR3 sequence is 16 residues long. The chain's CDR3 is CAISESGGSSYNEQFF. CDR3 in DNA: TGTGCCATCAGTGAGTCCGGCGGGAGCTCCTACAATGAGCAGTTCTTC.

This chain uses TRBV6-5 with TRBJ2-5; D perhaps matches TRBD2 (6 bases). The V gene's germline CDR1 is MNHEY and CDR2 SVGAGI. The CDR3 runs 14 residues. Trimming left V 3 bases short and J 1 base short, with 9 bases between. The CDR3 DNA is TGTGCCAGCAGTTATTTCGGGGGCCAAGAGACCCAGTACTTC. Translation: CASSYFGGQETQYF.

This chain joins TRBV6-5 and TRBJ1-1; D unclear. The CDR3 is made up of 15 amino acids. V lost 5 bases to trimming and J lost 5 bases, with 18 bases between them. Per the germline V gene, CDR1 is MNHEY and CDR2 is SVGAGI. The CDR3 DNA sequence: TGTGCCAGCAGTCCAAGAGGAGGGCGCGGGACTGAAGCTTTCTTT. The encoded protein is CASSPRGGRGTEAFF.

This clone was found once. This chain uses TRBV2 with TRBJ1-6; TRBD1 agrees at 7 bases. Trimming at V came to 6 bases and at J to 5 bases, leaving 7 bases not matched to a gene. The length of the CDR3 is 15 residues. Germline V lookup: CDR1 SNHLY, CDR2 FYNNEI. CDR3 coding DNA: TGTGCCAGCAGAGCAGGGGGTTACAATAATTCACCCCTCCACTTT. Its translation: CASRAGGYNNSPLHF.